What follows describes a single T cell receptor beta chain. Its specificity is unknown. The sample comes from a study of brain T cells in children with intractable seizures. The table came from immunoSEQ multiplex PCR; TCRdb's copy has only in-frame clones and leaves some out. The data show around 9,300 clones, more than 55% seen once. The CDR3 is made up of 13 amino acids. V was trimmed by 7 bases and J by 8 bases, leaving 17 bases between them. Germline assignment: CDR1 MNHNY and CDR2 SVGAGI (reference sequence). General study points: Known viral epitope-specific CDR3s closely matched each case's top public brain CDR3. Patients' HCMV serostatus was unknown; virus specificity rests on CDR3 similarity alone. Absence of clones before surgery may stem from lower sequencing depth.

The sequenced cases were selected for having the highest brain T cell transcript signatures. At least one anti-epileptic drug was given before surgery. This clonotype originated in a girl aged 2 to 10 with tuberous sclerosis and intractable seizures. The starting material was resected brain tissue, obtained at surgery. The V and J genes are TRBV6-6 and TRBJ1-2; a weak D match, TRBD1 (6 bases). In DNA, the CDR3 is TGTGCCAGCACCATCGGAGGGGGTGGCGGCTACACCTTC. As protein: CASTIGGGGGYTF.